Below are 17 T cell receptor beta chains sequenced from a single sample in a study of blood T cell repertoires in COVID-19. This table comes from immunoSEQ multiplex PCR, and its TCRdb copy is limited to in-frame clones, with some not included. The sample contains about 250,000 clones, approximately 80% of which appear only once. The sequenced sample was peripheral blood. Every receptor here comes from an elderly man with acute or convalescent COVID-19.

The chain employs TRBV4-1 and TRBJ1-1; a possible D gene is TRBD1 (6 bases). Trimming removed 7 bases at V and 0 bases at J, with 18 bases between. The CDR3 loop spans 16 amino acids. Per the germline V gene, CDR1 is MGHRA and CDR2 is YSYEKL. The CDR3 is CASTGIRGALNTEAFF. The CDR3 DNA sequence: TGCGCCAGCACTGGAATCCGGGGGGCTCTGAACACTGAAGCTTTCTTT.

The chain has TRBV24-1 and TRBJ2-1; 10 nucleotides agree with TRBD1. CDR3 length equals 16 residues. V lost 3 bases and J lost 6; bases outside the gene matches: 7. Germline V gene sequence: CDR1 KGHDR, CDR2 SFDVKD. The CDR3 loop reads CATSDHWDRGGNEQFF. The CDR3 DNA is TGTGCCACCAGTGATCACTGGGACAGGGGAGGCAATGAGCAGTTCTTC.

V gene TRBV5-6 combines with J gene TRBJ2-1; no clear D gene. Germline CDR1 is SGHDT and CDR2 is YYEEEE. V was pared by 0 bases and J by 0 bases, with 10 bases between. The length of the CDR3 is 16 residues. The DNA for the CDR3 is TGTGCCAGCAGCTTGGGACAAATGAGCTCCTACAATGAGCAGTTCTTC. This codes for CASSLGQMSSYNEQFF. Together with reference TRBV5-6 and TRBJ2-1, the CDR3 gives the full variable domain: DAGVTQSPTHLIKTRGQQVTLRCSPKSGHDTVSWYQQALGQGPQFIFQYYEEEERQRGNFPDRFSGHQFPNYSSELNVNALLLGDSALYLCASSLGQMSSYNEQFFGPGTRLTVL.

The chain combines TRBV6-5 with TRBJ2-1; 11 bases map to TRBD2. V shed 3 bases and J 6 bases; nucleotides not matched to a gene: 4. There are 15 residues in the CDR3. CDR1 is MNHEY, CDR2 SVGAGI, per germline. CDR3 amino acids: CASSYSGGAGNEQFF. The CDR3 nucleotides read TGTGCCAGCAGTTATAGCGGGGGGGCCGGCAATGAGCAGTTCTTC.

The CDR3 is CASSPGGATYEQYF. The DNA of the CDR3 is TGCGCCAGCAGCCCTGGGGGCGCAACCTACGAGCAGTACTTC. The chain has TRBV5-1 and TRBJ2-7; a possible D gene is TRBD1 (6 bases). Germline lookup yields CDR1 SGHRS and CDR2 YFSETQ. This CDR3 region has 14 residues. V lost 4 bases, J lost 2 bases, and 13 bases lay in between.

V is TRBV4-2 and J is TRBJ1-4; D gene ambiguous. CDR1 is LGHNA, CDR2 YNFKEQ, per germline. The CDR3 length is 16 residues. The germline V and J ends were trimmed by 1 base and 8 bases, with 17 bases remaining between them. The CDR3 DNA follows: TGTGCCAGCAGCCAAGTAGAGGCAGAGGGAGGCGAAAAACTGTTTTTT. This sequence encodes CASSQVEAEGGEKLFF.

The chain carries TRBV19 and TRBJ1-5; the D gene is possibly TRBD1 (6 bases). The germline gives CDR1 LNHDA, CDR2 SQIVND (reference sequence). The CDR3 length is 15 residues. V was trimmed by 3 bases and J by 0 bases, leaving 9 bases between them. The CDR3 nucleotides read TGTGCCAGTAGTATTGGGACATTTAGCAATCAGCCCCAGCATTTT. It codes for CASSIGTFSNQPQHF.

V gene TRBV18 combines with J gene TRBJ2-3; 15 bases map to TRBD2. This CDR3 has 19 residues. J lost 2 bases, V lost 1 base, and 7 bases had no gene match. CDR1 is KGHSH and CDR2 is LQKENI in the germline V gene. CDR3 sequence: CASSPRRTSGRADTDTQYF. The CDR3 nucleotides are TGTGCCAGCTCACCACGTAGGACTAGCGGGAGGGCTGACACAGATACGCAGTATTTT.

With regard to this clone: In this CDR3 the conserved last residue, phenylalanine or tryptophan, is missing, so a read error is likely. The DNA is omitted, as the CDR3 cannot be located on it reliably, and the CDR3 follows TCRdb's listing. This sequence joins TRBV6-6 and TRBJ1-2; the DNA was not used to check the table's D call, TRBD1. The CDR3 comprises 13 residues, both ends counted. CDR1 MNHNY and CDR2 SVGAGI come from the germline V gene (reference sequence). This CDR3 is CASSYLTGPPKIG.

The chain uses TRBV6-1 and TRBJ2-7; 7 bases map to TRBD1. Judging by the DNA end, TRBJ2-4 fits better; the J call may be wrong. CDR3 length: 12 amino acids. The germline CDR1 and CDR2 sequences are MNHNS and SASEGT. CDR3 sequence reads: CASSERQGIQYF. CDR3 bases: TGTGCCAGCAGTGAACGACAGGGCATTCAGTACTTC.

This clone was seen a few times. V and J are TRBV10-3 and TRBJ2-3, with TRBD1 matching 8 bases. Germline V gives CDR1 ENHRY, CDR2 SYGVKD. The trim removed 0 bases at V and 6 bases at J, leaving 2 bases unmatched. This CDR3 has 14 residues. The CDR3 region has the DNA TGTGCCATCAGTGAGTCGACAGGGGTGGATACGCAGTATTTT. It specifies CAISESTGVDTQYF.

The rearrangement joins TRBV12-3 or TRBV12-4 to TRBJ2-3; D is possibly TRBD2 (5 bases). V lost 6 bases to trimming and J lost 4 bases, with 11 bases between them. The CDR3 is 13 residues long. The DNA of the CDR3 is TGTGCCAGCAGCTACAACGGGGCAGATACGCAGTATTTT. Its translation: CASSYNGADTQYF.

The chain carries TRBV19 and TRBJ1-1; tentative D call: TRBD1 (5 bases). Trimming took 5 bases from V and 1 from J, leaving 14 bases between them. The CDR3 loop spans 15 amino acids. Germline-derived CDR1 and CDR2 are LNHDA and SQIVND (reference sequence). CDR3 residues: CASSSQGLANTEAFF. In DNA, the CDR3 is TGTGCCAGTAGTTCCCAGGGACTGGCGAACACTGAAGCTTTCTTT.

This chain joins TRBV7-9 and TRBJ1-1; maybe TRBD1 (5 bases). V gave up 4 bases and J gave up 0 bases, with 21 bases separating them. The CDR3 totals 18 residues. CDR1 is SEHNR and CDR2 is FQNEAQ in the germline V gene (reference sequence). The CDR3 loop is CASSSTYAGGPMNTEAFF. The DNA of the CDR3 is TGTGCCAGCAGCTCTACCTATGCGGGGGGACCCATGAACACTGAAGCTTTCTTT.

The chain employs TRBV2 and TRBJ1-2; D perhaps matches TRBD1 (6 bases). CDR1 and CDR2 from the germline V gene are SNHLY and FYNNEI. Trimming took 6 bases from V and 7 from J, leaving 18 bases between them. The CDR3 sequence is 14 residues long. CDR3 in amino acids: CASRNRVGYSGYTF. The DNA of the CDR3 is TGTGCCAGCAGGAACAGGGTCGGGTACTCTGGCTACACCTTC.

V and J are TRBV28 and TRBJ1-1; D perhaps matches TRBD1 (6 bases). Looked up from germline, CDR1 is MDHEN and CDR2 is SYDVKM. The CDR3 has 14 amino acids. Trimming removed 4 bases from V and 2 bases from J, with 11 bases in between. The CDR3 DNA reads TGTGCCAGCAGTTGGGGACACACTAACACTGAAGCTTTCTTT. It is translated as CASSWGHTNTEAFF.

The chain links TRBV3-1 (or the pseudogene TRBV3-2) to TRBJ2-7; D ambiguous. CDR1 is LGHDT, CDR2 YNNKEL, per germline (reference sequence). Between the trimmed V and J ends, which lost 4 bases and 3 bases, there was a span of 13 bases. The CDR3 has 14 amino acids. The CDR3 DNA follows: TGTGCCAGCAGCCCCTCGGCGGCTTTCTACGAGCAGTACTTC. Amino acids: CASSPSAAFYEQYF.